The present entry profiles one T cell receptor (beta chain) with its context. The V and J ends lost 3 bases and 0 bases, in that order; junction bases with no gene match: 2. The CDR3 is 15 amino acids. From germline, CDR1 is SGHTA and CDR2 FQGNSA. This record belongs to a study of cytomegalovirus exposure and HLA in healthy donors. PCR amplification relied on 60 Vbeta primers (plus 13 Jbeta primers). Some clones are missing from TCRdb's copy, which holds only in-frame ones; the method was immunoSEQ multiplex PCR. The sample carries about 76,000 clones, about three quarters recorded once. The chain has TRBV7-2 and TRBJ1-5, with TRBD1 matching 7 bases. What was sequenced was PBMCs. This receptor was identified in a male donor in good health and CMV-seropositive. The CDR3, as DNA: TGTGCCAGCAGCTTCACAGGGGTTAGCAATCAGCCCCAGCATTTT. This encodes CASSFTGVSNQPQHF.